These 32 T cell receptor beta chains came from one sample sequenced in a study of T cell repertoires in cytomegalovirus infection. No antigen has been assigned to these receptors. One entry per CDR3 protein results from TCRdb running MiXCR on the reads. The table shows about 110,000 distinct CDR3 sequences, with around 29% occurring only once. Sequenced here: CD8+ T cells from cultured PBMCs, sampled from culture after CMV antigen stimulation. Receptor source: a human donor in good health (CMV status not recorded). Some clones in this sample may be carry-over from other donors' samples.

DNA for the CDR3: TGTGCCAGCAGCTTATTTGACGGACAAGAGACCCAGTACTTC. This translates into CASSLFDGQETQYF. J is TRBJ2-5 and V is TRBV7-8; no firm D call. This CDR3 region has 14 residues. Trimming removed 2 bases from V and 2 bases from J, with 9 bases in between. Looked up from germline, CDR1 is SGHVS and CDR2 is FQNEAQ.

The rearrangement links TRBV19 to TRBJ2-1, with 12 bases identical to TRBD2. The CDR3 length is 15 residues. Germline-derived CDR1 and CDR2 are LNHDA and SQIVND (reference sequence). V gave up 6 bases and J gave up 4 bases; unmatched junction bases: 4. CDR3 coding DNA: TGTGCCAGTAGGACTAGCGGGGGTCGATACAATGAGCAGTTCTTC. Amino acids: CASRTSGGRYNEQFF.

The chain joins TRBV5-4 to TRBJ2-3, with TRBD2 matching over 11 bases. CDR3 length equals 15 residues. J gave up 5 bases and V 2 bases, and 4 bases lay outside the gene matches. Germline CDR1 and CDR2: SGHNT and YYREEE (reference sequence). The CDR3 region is CASSFSGGAKDTQYF. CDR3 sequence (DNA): TGTGCCAGCAGCTTTAGCGGGGGGGCCAAAGATACGCAGTATTTT.

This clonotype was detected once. The CDR3 protein is CASSLVNQGLRVEAFF. CDR3 DNA sequence: TGTGCCAGCAGCTTAGTTAATCAGGGATTGAGAGTTGAAGCTTTCTTT. J is TRBJ1-1 and V is TRBV7-2; perhaps TRBD1 as D (5 bases). The CDR3 has 16 residues. The germline V and J ends were trimmed by 1 base and 7 bases, with 19 bases remaining between them. Per the germline V gene, CDR1 is SGHTA and CDR2 is FQGNSA.

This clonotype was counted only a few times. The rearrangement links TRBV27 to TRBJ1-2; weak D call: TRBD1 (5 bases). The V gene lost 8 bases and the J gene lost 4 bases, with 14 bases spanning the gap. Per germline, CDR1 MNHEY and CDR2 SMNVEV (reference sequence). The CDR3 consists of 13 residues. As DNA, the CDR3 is TGTGCCAGCTCCCCCGGAGGGGCCTATGGCTACACCTTC. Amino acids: CASSPGGAYGYTF.

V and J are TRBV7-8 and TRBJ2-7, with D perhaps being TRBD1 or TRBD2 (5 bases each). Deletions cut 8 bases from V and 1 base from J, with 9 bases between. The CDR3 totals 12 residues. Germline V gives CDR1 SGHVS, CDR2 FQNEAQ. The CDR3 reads CASWDGSYEQYF. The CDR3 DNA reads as TGTGCCAGCTGGGACGGGTCCTACGAGCAGTACTTC.

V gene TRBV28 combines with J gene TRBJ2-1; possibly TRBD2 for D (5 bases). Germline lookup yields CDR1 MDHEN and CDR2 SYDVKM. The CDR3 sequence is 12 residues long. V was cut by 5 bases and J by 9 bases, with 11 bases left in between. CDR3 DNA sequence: TGTGCCAGCAGTCCTCCGGGGAGTGAGCAGTTCTTC. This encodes CASSPPGSEQFF. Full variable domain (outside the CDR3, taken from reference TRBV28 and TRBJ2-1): DVKVTQSSRYLVKRTGEKVFLECVQDMDHENMFWYRQDPGLGLRLIYFSYDVKMKEKGDIPEGYSVSREKKERFSLILESASTNQTSMYLCASSPPGSEQFFGPGTRLTVL.

The chain's CDR3 is CASSFGVGYTEAFF. The CDR3 bases are TGTGCCAGCAGCTTTGGTGTGGGGTACACTGAAGCTTTCTTT. The chain is built from TRBV11-1 and TRBJ1-1; D is ambiguous. This CDR3 region has 14 residues. Trimming took off 3 bases at V and 3 bases at J, with 11 bases between the two ends. CDR1 and CDR2 (germline): SGHAT, FQDESV (reference sequence).

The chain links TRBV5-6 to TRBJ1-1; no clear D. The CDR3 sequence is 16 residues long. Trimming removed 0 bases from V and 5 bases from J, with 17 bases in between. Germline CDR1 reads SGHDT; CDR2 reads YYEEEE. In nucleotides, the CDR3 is TGTGCCAGCAGCTTGGAAGGGTCGGGTGGATGGACTGAAGCTTTCTTT. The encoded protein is CASSLEGSGGWTEAFF.

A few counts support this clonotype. The CDR3 bases are TGCGCCAGCAGCCCTAGCGGGGGGTCGAGCACAGATACGCAGTATTTT. Translated, it gives CASSPSGGSSTDTQYF. The chain joins TRBV4-1 to TRBJ2-3; 11 bases map to TRBD2. The V gene's germline CDR1 is MGHRA and CDR2 YSYEKL. The CDR3 spans 16 residues. V lost 4 bases, J lost 0 bases, and 3 bases stayed unmatched.

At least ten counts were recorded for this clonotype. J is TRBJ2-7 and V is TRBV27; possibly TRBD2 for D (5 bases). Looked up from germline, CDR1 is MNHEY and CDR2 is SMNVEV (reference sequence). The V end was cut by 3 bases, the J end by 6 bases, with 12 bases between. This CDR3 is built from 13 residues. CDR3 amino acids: CASSFARGSEQYF. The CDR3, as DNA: TGTGCCAGCAGTTTTGCCCGGGGATCCGAGCAGTACTTC.

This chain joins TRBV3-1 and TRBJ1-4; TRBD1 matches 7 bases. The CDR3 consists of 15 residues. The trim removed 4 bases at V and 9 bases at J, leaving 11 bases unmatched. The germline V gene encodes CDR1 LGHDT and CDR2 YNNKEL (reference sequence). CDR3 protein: CASSPRDSYEQKLFF. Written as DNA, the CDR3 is TGTGCCAGCAGCCCCCGGGACAGCTACGAGCAAAAACTGTTTTTT.

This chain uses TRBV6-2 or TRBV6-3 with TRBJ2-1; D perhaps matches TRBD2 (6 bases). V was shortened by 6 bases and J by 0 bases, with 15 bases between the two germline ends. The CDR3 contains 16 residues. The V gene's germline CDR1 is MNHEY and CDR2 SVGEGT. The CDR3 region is CASSFFAGSSYNEQFF. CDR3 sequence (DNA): TGTGCCAGCAGCTTCTTCGCGGGAAGCTCCTACAATGAGCAGTTCTTC.

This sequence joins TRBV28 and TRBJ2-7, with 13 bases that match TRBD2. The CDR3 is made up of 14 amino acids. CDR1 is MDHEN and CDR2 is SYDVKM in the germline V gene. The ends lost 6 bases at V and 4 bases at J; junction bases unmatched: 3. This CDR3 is CASRPGLAGYEQYF. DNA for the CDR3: TGTGCCAGCAGGCCGGGACTAGCGGGGTACGAGCAGTACTTC.

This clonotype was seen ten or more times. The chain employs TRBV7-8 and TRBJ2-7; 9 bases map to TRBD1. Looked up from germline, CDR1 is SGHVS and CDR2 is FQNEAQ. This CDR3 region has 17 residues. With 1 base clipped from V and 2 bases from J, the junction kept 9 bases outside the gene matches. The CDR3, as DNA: TGTGCCAGCAGCTTAGGACGGAACAGGGGGCAAGCCTACGAGCAGTACTTC. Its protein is CASSLGRNRGQAYEQYF. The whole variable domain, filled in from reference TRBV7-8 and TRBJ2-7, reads GAGVSQSPRYKVAKRGQDVALRCDPISGHVSLFWYQQALGQGPEFLTYFQNEAQLDKSGLPSDRFFAERPEGSVSTLKIQRTQQEDSAVYLCASSLGRNRGQAYEQYFGPGTRLTVT.

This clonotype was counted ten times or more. The CDR3 protein is CASSSFGDKQYF. The DNA for the CDR3 is TGTGCCAGCAGTTCATTCGGGGACAAGCAGTACTTC. V is TRBV7-6 and J is TRBJ2-7; TRBD1 is a possible D gene (6 bases). The V gene lost 6 bases and the J gene lost 8 bases, with 14 bases spanning the gap. CDR3 size: 12 residues. Germline V gene sequence: CDR1 SGHVS, CDR2 FNYEAQ.

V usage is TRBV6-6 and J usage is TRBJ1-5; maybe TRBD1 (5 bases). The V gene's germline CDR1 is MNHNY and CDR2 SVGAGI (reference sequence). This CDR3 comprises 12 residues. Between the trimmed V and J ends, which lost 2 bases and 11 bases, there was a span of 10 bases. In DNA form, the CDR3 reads TGTGCCAGCAGTTACGGGGGAACAGCCCAGCATTTT. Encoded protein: CASSYGGTAQHF.

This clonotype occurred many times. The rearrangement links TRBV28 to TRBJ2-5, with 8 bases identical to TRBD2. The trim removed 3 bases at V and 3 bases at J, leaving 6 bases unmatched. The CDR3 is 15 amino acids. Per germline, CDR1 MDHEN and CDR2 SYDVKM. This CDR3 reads CASSFPAGVKETQYF. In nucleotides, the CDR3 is TGTGCCAGCAGTTTCCCAGCGGGGGTCAAAGAGACCCAGTACTTC.

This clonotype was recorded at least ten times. The CDR3 sequence is CASSIGSGGSFETQYF. CDR3 bases: TGTGCCAGTAGTATAGGGAGCGGGGGTAGCTTCGAGACCCAGTACTTC. The gene calls are TRBV19 and TRBJ2-5, with TRBD2 matching over 8 bases. V dropped 1 base and J dropped 5; count of bases not matched to a gene: 9. Germline CDR1 reads LNHDA; CDR2 reads SQIVND (reference sequence). The CDR3 consists of 16 residues.

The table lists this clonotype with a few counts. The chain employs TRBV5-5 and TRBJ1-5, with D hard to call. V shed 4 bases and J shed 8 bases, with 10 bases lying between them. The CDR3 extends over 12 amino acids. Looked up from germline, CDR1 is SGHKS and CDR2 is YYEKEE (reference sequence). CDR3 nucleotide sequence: TGTGCCAGCAGCCGGACGGATGAGCCCCAGCATTTT. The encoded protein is CASSRTDEPQHF.

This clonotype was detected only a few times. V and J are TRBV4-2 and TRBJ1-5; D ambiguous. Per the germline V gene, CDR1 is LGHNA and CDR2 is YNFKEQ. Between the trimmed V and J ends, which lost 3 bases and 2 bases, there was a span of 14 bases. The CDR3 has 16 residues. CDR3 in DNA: TGTGCCAGCAGCCATGACGGGAGCTCGGGCAATCAGCCCCAGCATTTT. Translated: CASSHDGSSGNQPQHF.

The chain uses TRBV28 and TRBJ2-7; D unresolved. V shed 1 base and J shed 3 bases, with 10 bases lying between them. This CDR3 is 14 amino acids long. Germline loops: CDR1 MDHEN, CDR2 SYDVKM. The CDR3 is CASSLYRTDYEQYF. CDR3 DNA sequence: TGTGCCAGCAGTTTATATCGGACGGACTACGAGCAGTACTTC.

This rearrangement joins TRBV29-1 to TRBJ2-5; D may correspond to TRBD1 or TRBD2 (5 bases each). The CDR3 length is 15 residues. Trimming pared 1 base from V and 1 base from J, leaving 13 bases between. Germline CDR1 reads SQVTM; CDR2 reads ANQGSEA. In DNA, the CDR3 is TGCAGCGTTGAAGGACTGGGGGTAGGCCAAGAGACCCAGTACTTC. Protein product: CSVEGLGVGQETQYF.

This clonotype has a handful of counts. CDR3 in DNA: TGTGCCAGCTCACCAGGGAGTGGTGAAGCTTTCTTT. Encoded protein: CASSPGSGEAFF. The chain employs TRBV18 and TRBJ1-1; D uncertain. Germline V gene data show CDR1 as KGHSH and CDR2 as LQKENI. V was clipped by 2 bases and J by 7 bases, with 8 bases between them. The CDR3 covers 12 residues. Variable domain in full (rest from reference TRBV18 and TRBJ1-1): NAGVMQNPRHLVRRRGQEARLRCSPMKGHSHVYWYRQLPEEGLKFMVYLQKENIIDESGMPKERFSAEFPKEGPSILRIQQVVRGDSAAYFCASSPGSGEAFFGQGTRLTVV.

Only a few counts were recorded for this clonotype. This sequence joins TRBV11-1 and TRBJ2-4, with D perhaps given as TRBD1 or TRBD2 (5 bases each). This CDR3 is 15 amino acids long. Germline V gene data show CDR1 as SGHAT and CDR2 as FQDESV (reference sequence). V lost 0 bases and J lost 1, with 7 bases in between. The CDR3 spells CASSLAGTAKNIQYF. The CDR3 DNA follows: TGTGCCAGCAGCTTAGCCGGGACGGCCAAAAACATTCAGTACTTC.

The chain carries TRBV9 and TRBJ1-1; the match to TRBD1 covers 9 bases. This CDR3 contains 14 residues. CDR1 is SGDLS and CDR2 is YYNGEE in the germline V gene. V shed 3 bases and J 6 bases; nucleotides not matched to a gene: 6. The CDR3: CASSATGGAAEAFF. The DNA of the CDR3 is TGTGCCAGCAGCGCTACAGGGGGCGCGGCTGAAGCTTTCTTT.

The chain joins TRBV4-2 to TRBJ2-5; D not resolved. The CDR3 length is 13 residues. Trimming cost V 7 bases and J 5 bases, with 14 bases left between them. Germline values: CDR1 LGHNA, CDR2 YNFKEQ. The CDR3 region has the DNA TGTGCCAGCACGCTGGGCCTAGGGGAGACCCAGTACTTC. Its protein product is CASTLGLGETQYF.

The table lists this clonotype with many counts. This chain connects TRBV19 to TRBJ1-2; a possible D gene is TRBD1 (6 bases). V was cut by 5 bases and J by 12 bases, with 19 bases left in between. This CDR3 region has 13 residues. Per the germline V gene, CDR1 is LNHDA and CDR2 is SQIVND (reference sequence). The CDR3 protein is CASSPGELLLNTF. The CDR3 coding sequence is TGTGCCAGTAGTCCAGGGGAATTACTCCTAAACACCTTC.

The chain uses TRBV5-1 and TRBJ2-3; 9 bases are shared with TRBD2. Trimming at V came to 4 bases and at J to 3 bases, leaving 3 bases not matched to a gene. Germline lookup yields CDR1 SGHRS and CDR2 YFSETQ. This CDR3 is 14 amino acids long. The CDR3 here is CASSILAGTDTQYF. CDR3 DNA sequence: TGCGCCAGCAGCATCCTAGCGGGGACAGATACGCAGTATTTT. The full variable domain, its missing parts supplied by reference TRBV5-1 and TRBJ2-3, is KAGVTQTPRYLIKTRGQQVTLSCSPISGHRSVSWYQQTPGQGLQFLFEYFSETQRNKGNFPGRFSGRQFSNSRSEMNVSTLELGDSALYLCASSILAGTDTQYFGPGTRLTVL.

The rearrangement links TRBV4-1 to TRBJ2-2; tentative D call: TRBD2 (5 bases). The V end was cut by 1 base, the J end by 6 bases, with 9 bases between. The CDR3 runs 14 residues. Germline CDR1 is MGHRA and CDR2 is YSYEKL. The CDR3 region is CASSQVTRSGELFF. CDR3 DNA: TGCGCCAGCAGCCAAGTCACTAGGTCCGGGGAGCTGTTTTTT.

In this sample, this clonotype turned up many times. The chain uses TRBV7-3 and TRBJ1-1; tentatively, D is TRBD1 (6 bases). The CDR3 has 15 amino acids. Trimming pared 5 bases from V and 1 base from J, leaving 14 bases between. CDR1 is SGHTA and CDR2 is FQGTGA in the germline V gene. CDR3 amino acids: CASSLLGGGNTEAFF. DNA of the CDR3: TGTGCCAGCAGCCTACTGGGAGGGGGGAACACTGAAGCTTTCTTT.

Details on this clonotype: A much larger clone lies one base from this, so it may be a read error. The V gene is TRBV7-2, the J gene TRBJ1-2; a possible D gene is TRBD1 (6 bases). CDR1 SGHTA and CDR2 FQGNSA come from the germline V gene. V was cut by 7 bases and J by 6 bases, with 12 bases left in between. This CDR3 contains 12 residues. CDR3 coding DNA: TGTGCCAGCATGGACAGTGGCGATGGCTACACCTTC. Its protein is CASMDSGDGYTF.